This is a list of T cell receptor beta chains from one sample in a study of T cells in Graves' hyperthyroidism and ophthalmopathy. Each CDR3 protein is one row after TCRdb ran MiXCR on the multiplex PCR reads. The top ten hold around 48% of the sample, which has a few hundred thousand distinct CDR3 sequences, roughly a fifth seen once. The specimen was blood. The receptors shown here come from a woman in her fifties or sixties with Graves' hyperthyroidism. CDR3s include the opening cysteine and the closing phenylalanine or tryptophan. The order of the fields is D gene, J gene, clone size, V gene, CDR3 DNA, CDR3 protein. The D gene is left open where the match is weak. Size is omitted from some rows. Given values are once, few, many or a class for expanded clones.

d_gene: NA
j_gene: TRBJ2-2
abundance: many
v_gene: TRBV30
CDR3nt: TGTGCCTGGAGTGTAGGGAGCTGGTACGCCGGGGAGCTGTTTTTT
CDR3aa: CAWSVGSWYAGELFF

d_gene: TRBD1
j_gene: TRBJ1-4
abundance: many
v_gene: TRBV14
CDR3nt: TGTGCCAGCAGCCATCTCTCCGGGACAGGGGATGAAAAACTGTTTTTT
CDR3aa: CASSHLSGTGDEKLFF

d_gene: NA
j_gene: TRBJ1-1
abundance: many
v_gene: TRBV7-2
CDR3nt: TGTGCCAGCAGCTTATCGCAGTCCCACACTGAAGCTTTCTTT
CDR3aa: CASSLSQSHTEAFF

d_gene: TRBD1
j_gene: TRBJ1-1
abundance: NA
v_gene: TRBV29-1
CDR3nt: TGCAGCGTTGACGGGCTGGACAGGGGGTCGAACACTGAAGCTTTCTTT
CDR3aa: CSVDGLDRGSNTEAFF

d_gene: NA
j_gene: TRBJ1-6
abundance: NA
v_gene: TRBV7-9
CDR3nt: TGTTCCAGCAGCGCGGGACGGACCAATTCACCCCTCCACTTT
CDR3aa: CSSSAGRTNSPLHF

d_gene: NA
j_gene: TRBJ2-5
abundance: few
v_gene: TRBV9
CDR3nt: TGTGCCAGCAGCGTAGCTACACGGGGAGGAGAGACCCAGTACTTC
CDR3aa: CASSVATRGGETQYF

d_gene: NA
j_gene: TRBJ1-2
abundance: many
v_gene: TRBV5-6
CDR3nt: TGTGCCAGCAGCTTGGATGTTGCGGCAGGGGAAGGCTACACCTTC
CDR3aa: CASSLDVAAGEGYTF

d_gene: NA
j_gene: TRBJ1-1
abundance: NA
v_gene: TRBV5-4
CDR3nt: TGTGCCAGCAGGGAGGGACACATGAACACTGAAGCTTTCTTT
CDR3aa: CASREGHMNTEAFF

d_gene: TRBD2
j_gene: TRBJ2-1
abundance: NA
v_gene: TRBV2
CDR3nt: TGTGCCAGCAGTGCCCCCAGCGGGAAATACAATGAGCAGTTCTTC
CDR3aa: CASSAPSGKYNEQFF

d_gene: NA
j_gene: TRBJ1-5
abundance: many
v_gene: TRBV12-3/TRBV12-4
CDR3nt: TGTGCCAGCAGTTTGTCGGCGGGCAATCAGCCCCAGCATTTT
CDR3aa: CASSLSAGNQPQHF

d_gene: TRBD2
j_gene: TRBJ2-7
abundance: few
v_gene: TRBV9
CDR3nt: TGTGCCAGCAGCGTAGGCGGCGGGAGGTCCCACGAGCAGTACTTC
CDR3aa: CASSVGGGRSHEQYF

d_gene: NA
j_gene: TRBJ2-2
abundance: many
v_gene: TRBV20-1
CDR3nt: TGCAGTGCTGGGGGTAGCGGAACCTACACCGGGGAGCTGTTTTTT
CDR3aa: CSAGGSGTYTGELFF

d_gene: TRBD1
j_gene: TRBJ2-7
abundance: many
v_gene: TRBV20-1
CDR3nt: TGCAGTGCGAACCGGGACAGGGGTTCCTACGAGCAGTACTTC
CDR3aa: CSANRDRGSYEQYF

d_gene: NA
j_gene: TRBJ2-3
abundance: NA
v_gene: TRBV18
CDR3nt: TGTGCCAGCTCACCATCAGCGACAAGAATAGATACGCAGTATTTT
CDR3aa: CASSPSATRIDTQYF

d_gene: NA
j_gene: TRBJ1-4
abundance: NA
v_gene: TRBV6-1
CDR3nt: TGTGCCAGCAGGAGGGGGGGGGAGAGGGAAAAACTGTTTTTT
CDR3aa: CASRRGGEREKLFF